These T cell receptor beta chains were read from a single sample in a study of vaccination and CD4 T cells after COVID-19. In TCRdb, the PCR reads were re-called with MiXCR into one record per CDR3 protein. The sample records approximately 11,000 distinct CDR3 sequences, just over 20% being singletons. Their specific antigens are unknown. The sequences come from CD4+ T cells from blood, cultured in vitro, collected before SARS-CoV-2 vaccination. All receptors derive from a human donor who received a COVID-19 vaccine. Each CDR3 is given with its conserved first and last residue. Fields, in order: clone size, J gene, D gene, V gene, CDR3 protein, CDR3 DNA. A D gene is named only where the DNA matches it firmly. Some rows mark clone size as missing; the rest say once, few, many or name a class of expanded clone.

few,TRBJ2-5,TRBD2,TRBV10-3,CAISAGTSGGWGETQYF,TGTGCCATCAGCGCCGGGACTAGCGGGGGCTGGGGGGAGACCCAGTACTTC
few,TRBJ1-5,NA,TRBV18,CASSPDRQGQPQHF,TGTGCCAGCTCACCAGACAGGCAGGGTCAGCCCCAGCATTTT
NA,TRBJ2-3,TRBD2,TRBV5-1,CASSASGGYTDTQYF,TGCGCCAGCAGCGCTAGCGGGGGGTACACAGATACGCAGTATTTT
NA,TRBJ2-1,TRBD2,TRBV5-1,CASSVLAGRYNEQFF,TGCGCCAGCAGCGTCCTAGCGGGACGATACAATGAGCAGTTCTTC
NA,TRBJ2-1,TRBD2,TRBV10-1,CASSRTSGRLDEQFF,TGCGCCAGCAGTAGGACTAGCGGGAGGTTGGATGAGCAGTTCTTC
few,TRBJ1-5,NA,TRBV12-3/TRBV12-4,CASTARQSNQPQHF,TGTGCCAGCACCGCCCGACAGAGCAATCAGCCCCAGCATTTT
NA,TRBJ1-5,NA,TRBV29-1,CSVERAATSNQPQHF,TGCAGCGTTGAAAGGGCAGCTACGTCTAATCAGCCCCAGCATTTT
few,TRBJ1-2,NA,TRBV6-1,CASNRRDNYGYTF,TGTGCCAGCAATAGACGGGATAACTATGGCTACACCTTC
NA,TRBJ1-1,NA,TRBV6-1,CASSRQSMNTEAFF,TGTGCCAGCAGCAGACAGAGTATGAACACTGAAGCTTTCTTT
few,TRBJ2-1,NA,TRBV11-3,CASSSTGDEQFF,TGTGCCAGCAGCAGTACTGGCGATGAGCAGTTCTTC
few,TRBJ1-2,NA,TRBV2,CASTSFQGISGYTF,TGTGCCAGCACGTCTTTCCAGGGGATCTCTGGCTACACCTTC
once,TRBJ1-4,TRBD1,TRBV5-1,CASSYHGTGDEKLFF,TGCGCCAGCAGCTACCACGGGACAGGGGATGAAAAACTGTTTTTT
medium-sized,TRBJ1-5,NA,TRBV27,CASSRRNPLFLGDQPQHF,TGTGCCAGCAGCCGCCGGAACCCATTATTCCTTGGGGATCAGCCCCAGCATTTT
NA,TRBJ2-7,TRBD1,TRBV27,CASSRDRRSYEQYF,TGTGCCAGCAGCCGGGACAGGAGGTCCTACGAGCAGTACTTC
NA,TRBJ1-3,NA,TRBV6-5,CASSYSFSGNTIYF,TGTGCCAGCAGTTACTCATTCTCTGGAAACACCATATATTTT
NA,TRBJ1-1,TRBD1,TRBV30,CAWSQGARNLAFF,TGTGCCTGGAGTCAGGGGGCCCGGAACTTGGCTTTCTTT
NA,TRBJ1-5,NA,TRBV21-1,CASSYLCGLYQPQHF,NA
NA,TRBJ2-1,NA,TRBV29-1,CSVEGWYNEQFF,TGCAGCGTTGAAGGCTGGTACAATGAGCAGTTCTTC
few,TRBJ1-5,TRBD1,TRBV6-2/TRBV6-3,CASSYSGRGANQPQHF,TGTGCCAGCAGTTACTCGGGCAGGGGGGCTAATCAGCCCCAGCATTTT
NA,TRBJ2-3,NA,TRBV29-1,CSVVTAEWRTDTQYF,TGCAGCGTTGTGACCGCGGAATGGCGCACAGATACGCAGTATTTT
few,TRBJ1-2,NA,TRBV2,CASSGGMANYGYTF,TGTGCCAGCAGCGGGGGAATGGCTAACTATGGCTACACCTTC
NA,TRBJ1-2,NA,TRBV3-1,CASSQDYRGWGYTF,TGTGCCAGCAGCCAAGATTATCGGGGCTGGGGCTACACCTTC
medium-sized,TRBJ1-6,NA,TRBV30,CAWINSVQGFLGRSPLHF,TGTGCCTGGATCAACTCCGTACAGGGATTCCTCGGGCGATCACCCCTCCACTTT
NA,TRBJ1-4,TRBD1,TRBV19,CASSARRGLGEKLFF,TGTGCCAGTAGTGCCCGTAGGGGGCTTGGTGAAAAACTGTTTTTT
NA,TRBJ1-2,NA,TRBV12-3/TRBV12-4,CASSPWGVAGTSNYGYTF,TGTGCCAGCAGTCCCTGGGGCGTTGCAGGGACATCGAACTATGGCTACACCTTC
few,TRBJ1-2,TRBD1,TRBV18,CASSRDSSYGYTF,TGTGCCAGCTCCCGGGACAGTTCTTATGGCTACACCTTC
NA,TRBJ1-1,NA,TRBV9,CASSARTENTEAFF,TGTGCCAGCAGCGCAAGGACAGAAAACACTGAAGCTTTCTTT
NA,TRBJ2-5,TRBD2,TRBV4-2,CASSQGQRGVQETQYF,TGTGCCAGCAGCCAAGGCCAGCGGGGGGTCCAAGAGACCCAGTACTTC
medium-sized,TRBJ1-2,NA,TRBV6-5,CASSYSRGRRYGYTF,TGTGCCAGCAGTTACAGTAGGGGGAGAAGGTACGGCTACACCTTC
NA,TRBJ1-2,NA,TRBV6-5,CASSYRFNYGYTF,TGTGCCAGCAGTTACAGGTTTAACTATGGCTACACCTTC
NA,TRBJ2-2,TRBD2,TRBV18,CASSSTGGGPNTGELFF,TGTGCCAGCTCATCCACCGGCGGGGGGCCTAACACCGGGGAGCTGTTTTTT
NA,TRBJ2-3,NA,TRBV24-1,CATSDLVREATDTQYF,TGTGCCACCAGTGATTTGGTCAGGGAGGCAACAGATACGCAGTATTTT
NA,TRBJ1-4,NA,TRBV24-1,CATSAATGATNEKLFF,TGTGCCACCAGTGCCGCCACCGGGGCAACTAATGAAAAACTGTTTTTT
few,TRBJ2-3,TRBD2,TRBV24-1,CATSDLPTSGVITDTQYF,TGTGCCACCAGTGATTTGCCGACTAGCGGGGTAATCACAGATACGCAGTATTTT
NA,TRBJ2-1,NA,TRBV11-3,CASSSPQGEQFF,TGTGCCAGCAGCTCCCCGCAGGGTGAGCAGTTCTTC
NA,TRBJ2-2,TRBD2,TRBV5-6,CASSPGLVMELFF,TGTGCCAGCAGCCCGGGACTAGTGATGGAGCTGTTTTTT
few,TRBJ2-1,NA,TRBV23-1,CASSPTPTRSYNEQFF,TGCGCCAGCAGCCCTACCCCGACACGTTCCTACAATGAGCAGTTCTTC
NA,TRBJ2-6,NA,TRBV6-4,CASSPLAAGANVLTF,TGTGCCAGCAGCCCTTTAGCGGCTGGGGCCAACGTCCTGACTTTC
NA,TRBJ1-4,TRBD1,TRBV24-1,CATSDSGQGKEKLFF,TGTGCCACCAGTGATTCGGGACAGGGGAAAGAAAAACTGTTTTTT
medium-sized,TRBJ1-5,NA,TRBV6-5,CASSYRRTDTYSNQPQHF,TGTGCCAGCAGTTACCGTCGGACAGACACGTATAGCAATCAGCCCCAGCATTTT
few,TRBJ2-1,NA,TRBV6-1,CASSVSGSSYNEQFF,TGTGCCAGCAGTGTCTCAGGGAGCTCCTACAATGAGCAGTTCTTC
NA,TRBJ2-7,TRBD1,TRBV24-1,CATSDWDRDEQYF,TGTGCCACCAGTGATTGGGACAGGGACGAGCAGTACTTC
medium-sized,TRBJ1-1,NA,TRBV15,CATSREQGVNTEAFF,TGTGCCACCAGCAGGGAACAGGGAGTGAACACTGAAGCTTTCTTT
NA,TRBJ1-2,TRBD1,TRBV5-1,CASSLAGTGVNGYTF,TGCGCCAGCAGCTTAGCCGGGACAGGGGTTAATGGCTACACCTTC
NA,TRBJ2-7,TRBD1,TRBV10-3,CAISVGDRAYEQYF,TGTGCCATCAGTGTGGGGGACAGGGCTTACGAGCAGTACTTC
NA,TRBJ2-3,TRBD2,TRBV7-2,CASSLVLSGGVDTQYF,TGTGCCAGCAGCTTAGTTCTTAGCGGGGGCGTAGATACGCAGTATTTT
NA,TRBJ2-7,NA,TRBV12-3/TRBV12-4,CASSPIGGIKYF,TGTGCCAGCAGTCCTATAGGGGGGATCAAGTACTTC
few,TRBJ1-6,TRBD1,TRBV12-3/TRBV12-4,CASSRTGGVNSPLHF,TGTGCCAGCAGTCGAACAGGGGGCGTTAATTCACCCCTCCACTTT
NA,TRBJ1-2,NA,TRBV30,CAWSVVGGRGGYTF,TGTGCCTGGAGTGTAGTGGGGGGGCGGGGAGGCTACACCTTC
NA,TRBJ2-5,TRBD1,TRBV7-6,CASSLGVGAGGQETQYF,TGTGCCAGCAGCTTAGGGGTCGGGGCAGGGGGCCAAGAGACCCAGTACTTC
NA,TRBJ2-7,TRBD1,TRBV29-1,CSVGQGTGYEQYF,TGCAGCGTTGGACAGGGAACGGGTTACGAGCAGTACTTC
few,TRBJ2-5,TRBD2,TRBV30,CAWSTTGTTSKTQYF,TGTGCCTGGAGTACCACCGGGACTACCTCAAAGACCCAGTACTTC
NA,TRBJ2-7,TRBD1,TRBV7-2,CASSAEGQIYEQYF,TGTGCCAGCAGCGCTGAGGGACAGATCTACGAGCAGTACTTC
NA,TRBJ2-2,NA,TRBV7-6,CASSGRPAGTRSTGELFF,TGTGCCAGCAGCGGACGGCCCGCAGGGACGAGAAGCACCGGGGAGCTGTTTTTT
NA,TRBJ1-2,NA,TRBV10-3,CAISDPRDTTSNYGYTF,TGTGCCATCAGTGACCCGAGGGACACCACCTCTAACTATGGCTACACCTTC
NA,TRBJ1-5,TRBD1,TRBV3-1,CASSRTGGNQPQHF,TGTGCCAGCAGCCGGACAGGGGGCAATCAGCCCCAGCATTTT
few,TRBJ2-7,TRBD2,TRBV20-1,CSAGVGTSLTYEQYF,TGCAGTGCTGGAGTAGGGACTAGCCTAACCTACGAGCAGTACTTC
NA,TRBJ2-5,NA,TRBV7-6,CASSPHGETQYF,TGTGCCAGCAGCCCCCATGGAGAGACCCAGTACTTC
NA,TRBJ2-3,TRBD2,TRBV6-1,CASSERASGILDTQYF,TGTGCCAGCAGTGAACGGGCTAGCGGGATCCTAGATACGCAGTATTTT